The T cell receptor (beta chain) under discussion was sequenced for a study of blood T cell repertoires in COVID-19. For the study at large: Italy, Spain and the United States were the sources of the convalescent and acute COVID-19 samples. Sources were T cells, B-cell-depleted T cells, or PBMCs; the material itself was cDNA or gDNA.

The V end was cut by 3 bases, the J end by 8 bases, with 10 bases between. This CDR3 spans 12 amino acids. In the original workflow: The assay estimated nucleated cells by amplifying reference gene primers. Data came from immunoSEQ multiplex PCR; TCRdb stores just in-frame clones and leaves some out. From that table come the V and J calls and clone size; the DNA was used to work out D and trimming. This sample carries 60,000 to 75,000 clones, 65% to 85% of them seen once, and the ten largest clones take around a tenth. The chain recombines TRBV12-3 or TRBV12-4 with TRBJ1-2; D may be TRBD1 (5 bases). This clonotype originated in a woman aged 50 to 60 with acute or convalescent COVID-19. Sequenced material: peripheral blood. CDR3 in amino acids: CASSLGGGGYTF. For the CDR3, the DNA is TGTGCCAGCAGTTTGGGGGGAGGGGGCTACACCTTC.